This TCR beta chain was found in a study of cytomegalovirus exposure and HLA in healthy donors. As for this clone: Its specificity is unknown.

General study points: Researchers reported that a few CMV-associated chains were confirmed in vitro as CMV antigen-specific.

V was clipped by 2 bases and J by 8 bases, with 12 bases between them. Germline V gene sequence: CDR1 SEHNR, CDR2 FQNEAQ (reference sequence). The CDR3 length is 14 residues. Researchers ran the PCR with 60 Vbeta and 13 Jbeta primers. Generated by immunoSEQ multiplex PCR, the TCRdb table keeps only in-frame clones and is missing some. The data show about 170,000 clones, with 65% to 75% seen just once and 2% to 3% held by the top ten. This TCR was sampled from a human donor in good health. The V and J genes are TRBV7-9 and TRBJ1-4; no firm D call. Sample: PBMCs. CDR3 protein: CASSLFGSGEKLFF. In nucleotides, the CDR3 is TGTGCCAGCAGCTTATTCGGGTCGGGGGAAAAACTGTTTTTT. Supplemented by reference TRBV7-9 and TRBJ1-4, the full variable domain reads DTGVSQNPRHKITKRGQNVTFRCDPISEHNRLYWYRQTLGQGPEFLTYFQNEAQLEKSRLLSDRFSAERPKGSFSTLEIQRTEQGDSAMYLCASSLFGSGEKLFFGSGTQLSVL.